One and the same sample provided the 18 T cell receptor beta chains below, sequenced in a study of cytomegalovirus exposure and HLA in healthy donors. The study ran its PCR with 60 Vbeta and 13 Jbeta primers. Sequencing used immunoSEQ multiplex PCR; TCRdb keeps in-frame clones, though not all of them. This sample yields hundreds of thousands of clones, of which 77% are seen a single time; roughly 2.5% belongs to the top ten. The sequencing input was PBMCs. Source of these receptors: a woman aged 55-70 years in good health and CMV-seropositive.

The chain employs TRBV7-9 and TRBJ1-6; the D gene is possibly TRBD1 (5 bases). V lost 2 bases and J 2 bases, leaving 10 bases between the germline ends. Germline V gene data show CDR1 as SEHNR and CDR2 as FQNEAQ (reference sequence). The CDR3 spans 16 residues. CDR3 in amino acids: CASSLRREAYNSPLHF. CDR3 DNA: TGTGCCAGCAGCTTACGCAGGGAAGCCTATAATTCACCCCTCCACTTT.

This clone has a handful of counts. The chain employs TRBV7-2 and TRBJ2-5; D gene uncertain. Germline lookup yields CDR1 SGHTA and CDR2 FQGNSA. CDR3 length: 11 residues. Trimming removed 5 bases from V and 4 bases from J, with 5 bases in between. The CDR3 coding sequence is TGTGCCAGCAGCCCAGGAGAGACCCAGTACTTC. This gives the protein CASSPGETQYF.

The chain couples TRBV5-4 to TRBJ1-1, with D possibly TRBD1 on 6 matching bases. The V and J ends lost 4 bases and 4 bases respectively, with 14 bases between them. The CDR3 is 14 residues long. The V gene's germline CDR1 is SGHNT and CDR2 YYREEE (reference sequence). The CDR3 nucleotides are TGTGCCAGCAGCCCCGGGGGGGGCGTCACTGAAGCTTTCTTT. Its translation: CASSPGGGVTEAFF.

The J gene is TRBJ1-5, the V gene TRBV7-3; D unclear. V was trimmed by 0 bases and J by 7 bases, leaving 7 bases between them. Per germline, CDR1 SGHTA and CDR2 FQGTGA. There are 13 residues in the CDR3. CDR3 sequence: CASSLTRVQPQHF. The CDR3 coding sequence is TGTGCCAGCAGCTTAACCCGGGTACAGCCCCAGCATTTT.

This clone was observed a few times. This chain uses TRBV18 with TRBJ1-2; TRBD1 matches at 8 bases. The CDR3 is 16 amino acids. The germline gives CDR1 KGHSH, CDR2 LQKENI. Trimming at V came to 3 bases and at J to 3 bases, leaving 9 bases not matched to a gene. The CDR3 coding sequence is TGTGCCAGCTCACCGGCGGCAGGGGGCGCGTACTATGGCTACACCTTC. This translates into CASSPAAGGAYYGYTF.

The gene calls are TRBV5-1 and TRBJ2-7; 11 bases are shared with TRBD1. V trimming: 3 bases; J trimming: 5 bases; junction bases outside the gene matches: 4. CDR1 and CDR2 from the germline V gene are SGHRS and YFSETQ. The CDR3 has 14 amino acids. DNA of the CDR3: TGCGCCAGCAGCTCCGGACAGGGGGCCCACGAGCAGTACTTC. Its protein product is CASSSGQGAHEQYF.

The gene calls are TRBV5-5 and TRBJ2-6, with 9 bases identical to TRBD2. CDR1 SGHKS and CDR2 YYEKEE come from the germline V gene (reference sequence). Trimming at V came to 4 bases and at J to 2 bases, leaving 13 bases not matched to a gene. This CDR3 comprises 19 residues. As DNA, the CDR3 is TGTGCCAGCAGCCTCGAGGGTAGCGGGAGAGTAACTGGGGCCAACGTCCTGACTTTC. Protein: CASSLEGSGRVTGANVLTF. Full variable domain (rest looked up from reference TRBV5-5 and TRBJ2-6): DAGVTQSPTHLIKTRGQQVTLRCSPISGHKSVSWYQQVLGQGPQFIFQYYEKEERGRGNFPDRFSARQFPNYSSELNVNALLLGDSALYLCASSLEGSGRVTGANVLTFGAGSRLTVL.

The genes are TRBV19 and TRBJ2-1; 15 bases are a match to TRBD2. The V gene's germline CDR1 is LNHDA and CDR2 SQIVND (reference sequence). The CDR3 covers 18 residues. After removal of 6 bases from V and 0 bases from J, the junction contained 6 bases not matched to a gene. CDR3 sequence: CASSRTSGRAGSYNEQFF. Written as DNA, the CDR3 is TGTGCCAGTAGCCGGACTAGCGGGAGGGCAGGCTCCTACAATGAGCAGTTCTTC.

The gene calls are TRBV7-9 and TRBJ1-1, with a weak D call TRBD1 (6 bases). Trimming shortened V by 3 bases and J by 4 bases, and 15 bases separated the two germline ends. The CDR3 contains 15 residues. Germline assignment: CDR1 SEHNR and CDR2 FQNEAQ (reference sequence). CDR3 in amino acids: CASSFHREFPTEAFF. CDR3 nucleotides: TGTGCCAGCAGCTTTCACAGGGAGTTCCCCACTGAAGCTTTCTTT.

The chain recombines TRBV29-1 with TRBJ2-7; D is possibly TRBD1 (6 bases). The length of the CDR3 is 14 residues. V lost 4 bases and J lost 2, with 15 bases in between. Germline assignment: CDR1 SQVTM and CDR2 ANQGSEA. The CDR3 sequence is CSVGDRLLTYEQYF. The CDR3 region has the DNA TGCAGCGTTGGAGACAGGCTATTGACCTACGAGCAGTACTTC.

The chain recombines TRBV11-2 with TRBJ2-1; 9 bases agree with TRBD1. Germline lookup yields CDR1 SGHAT and CDR2 FQNNGV. The CDR3 is made up of 17 amino acids. V lost 1 base to trimming and J lost 5 bases; unmatched junction nucleotides: 9. The CDR3 DNA sequence: TGTGCCAGCAGCTTAGGATCCGGGACAGGGAGGGACAATGAGCAGTTCTTC. Its protein is CASSLGSGTGRDNEQFF.

Only a few counts were recorded for this clone. The V and J genes are TRBV7-9 and TRBJ1-1, with 7 bases matching TRBD1. The CDR3 length is 16 residues. V gave up 5 bases and J gave up 2 bases; unmatched junction bases: 11. The germline V gene has CDR1 SEHNR and CDR2 FQNEAQ (reference sequence). The CDR3 DNA reads TGTGCCAGCAGCCCCGTTCCCGCAGGGGGTAACACTGAAGCTTTCTTT. It yields the protein CASSPVPAGGNTEAFF.

This chain joins TRBV18 and TRBJ1-1; D is undetermined. Germline V gene sequence: CDR1 KGHSH, CDR2 LQKENI. There are 15 residues in the CDR3. V was shortened by 1 base and J by 3 bases, with 12 bases between the two germline ends. The CDR3 here is CASSPLDAGYTEAFF. CDR3 nucleotide sequence: TGTGCCAGCTCACCACTCGACGCGGGGTACACTGAAGCTTTCTTT.

In this sample, this clone turned up once. The chain links TRBV28 to TRBJ1-6; possible D gene TRBD1, 5 bases. Between the trimmed V and J ends, which lost 2 bases and 7 bases, there was a span of 18 bases. CDR3 size: 17 residues. Germline CDR1 is MDHEN and CDR2 is SYDVKM. CDR3 in DNA: TGTGCCAGCAGTTTACGCCCTGACCGGGACTTAAATTCACCCCTCCACTTT. Residues: CASSLRPDRDLNSPLHF. Supplemented by reference TRBV28 and TRBJ1-6, the full variable domain reads DVKVTQSSRYLVKRTGEKVFLECVQDMDHENMFWYRQDPGLGLRLIYFSYDVKMKEKGDIPEGYSVSREKKERFSLILESASTNQTSMYLCASSLRPDRDLNSPLHFGNGTRLTVT.

This clone showed up just a few times. The chain couples TRBV6-6 to TRBJ2-7; 7 bases line up with TRBD1. Germline assignment: CDR1 MNHNY and CDR2 SVGAGI (reference sequence). This CDR3 is 16 amino acids long. V was pared by 2 bases and J by 1 base, with 8 bases of the junction left unmatched. CDR3: CASSYGRGQRSYEQYF. CDR3 coding DNA: TGTGCCAGCAGTTACGGCCGGGGACAGCGTTCCTACGAGCAGTACTTC.

The sample holds a few counts of this clone. The chain links TRBV19 to TRBJ1-1; 9 bases agree with TRBD1. Germline lookup yields CDR1 LNHDA and CDR2 SQIVND (reference sequence). Unmatched junction bases numbered 6, after V lost 2 bases and J lost 5 bases. The CDR3 length is 15 residues. CDR3 loop: CASSILGTGRTEAFF. CDR3 sequence (DNA): TGTGCCAGTAGTATACTGGGGACAGGGAGGACTGAAGCTTTCTTT.

This clone showed up just a few times. The chain couples TRBV9 to TRBJ1-2, with D perhaps TRBD1 (6 bases). Looked up from germline, CDR1 is SGDLS and CDR2 is YYNGEE. The CDR3 spans 12 residues. V was shortened by 4 bases and J by 11 bases, with 15 bases between the two germline ends. CDR3 loop: CASSHPGQSYTF. CDR3 nucleotides: TGTGCCAGCAGCCATCCGGGACAAAGTTACACCTTC.

This clone was recorded once. The chain recombines TRBV5-1 with TRBJ2-2, with 8 bases aligning to TRBD2. CDR1 and CDR2 (germline): SGHRS, YFSETQ. The CDR3 consists of 15 residues. J was trimmed by 7 bases and V by 3 bases; bases with no gene match: 8. The CDR3 is CASSWSPGTSGELFF. For the CDR3, the DNA is TGCGCCAGCAGCTGGTCCCCCGGGACTAGCGGGGAGCTGTTTTTT. The variable domain in full, with the rest retrieved from reference TRBV5-1 and TRBJ2-2, is KAGVTQTPRYLIKTRGQQVTLSCSPISGHRSVSWYQQTPGQGLQFLFEYFSETQRNKGNFPGRFSGRQFSNSRSEMNVSTLELGDSALYLCASSWSPGTSGELFFGEGSRLTVL.